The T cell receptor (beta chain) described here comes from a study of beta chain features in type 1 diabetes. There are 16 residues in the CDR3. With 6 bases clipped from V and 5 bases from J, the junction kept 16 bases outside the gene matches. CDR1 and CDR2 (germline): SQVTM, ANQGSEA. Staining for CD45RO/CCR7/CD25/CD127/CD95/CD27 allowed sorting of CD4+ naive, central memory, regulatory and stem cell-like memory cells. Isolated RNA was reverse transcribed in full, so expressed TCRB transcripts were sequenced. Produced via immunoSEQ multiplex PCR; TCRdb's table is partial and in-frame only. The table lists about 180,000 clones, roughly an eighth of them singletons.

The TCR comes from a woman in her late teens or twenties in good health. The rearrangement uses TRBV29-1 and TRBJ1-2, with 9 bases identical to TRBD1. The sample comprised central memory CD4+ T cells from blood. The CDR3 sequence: CSVDRDRDGVGYGYTF. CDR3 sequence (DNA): TGCAGCGTAGACCGGGACAGGGATGGGGTCGGTTATGGCTACACCTTC.